The 32 T cell receptor beta chains reported below all come from one sample, sequenced in a study of blood T cell repertoires in COVID-19. The data were produced by immunoSEQ multiplex PCR, yet TCRdb's version contains in-frame clones alone and is incomplete. The profile shows 250,000 or so clones, 75% to 90% of them singletons. Sequenced: PBMCs or T cells enriched from blood (not recorded which). Receptors originate from a man between 45 and 60 years old who had been exposed to COVID-19.

This clone has a handful of counts. The J gene is TRBJ1-5, the V gene TRBV12-3 or TRBV12-4, with TRBD1 matching 7 bases. The CDR3 extends over 13 amino acids. V shed 7 bases, J shed 7 bases, and the junction held 7 bases outside the gene matches. The CDR3 nucleotides read TGTGCCAGCACCCCAGGGGGTGGCCAGCCCCAGCATTTT. This codes for CASTPGGGQPQHF.

The chain joins TRBV18 to TRBJ1-2, with D hard to call. Germline CDR1 is KGHSH and CDR2 is LQKENI. The CDR3 extends over 13 amino acids. The germline V and J ends were trimmed by 4 bases and 0 bases, with 6 bases remaining between them. CDR3 in amino acids: CASSQESNYGYTF. The CDR3 DNA reads TGTGCCAGCTCACAGGAGTCTAACTATGGCTACACCTTC.

The chain carries TRBV12-5 and TRBJ1-4, with TRBD1 matching over 7 bases. The CDR3 is 14 amino acids. Germline CDR1 is LGHNT and CDR2 is FRNRAP. After removal of 5 bases from V and 8 bases from J, the junction contained 8 bases not matched to a gene. The CDR3 sequence is CASGPGDSREKLFF. In nucleotides, the CDR3 is TGTGCTAGTGGTCCGGGGGACAGTCGGGAAAAACTGTTTTTT.

This chain uses TRBV18 with TRBJ1-1; a possible D gene is TRBD1 (5 bases). The CDR3 extends over 13 amino acids. The V gene's germline CDR1 is KGHSH and CDR2 LQKENI. V lost 3 bases and J 8 bases, leaving 13 bases between the germline ends. CDR3 sequence reads: CASSPLGGVEAFF. The DNA of the CDR3 is TGTGCCAGCTCACCCCTGGGGGGGGTAGAAGCTTTCTTT.

In this sample, this clone turned up once. This rearrangement joins TRBV19 to TRBJ1-1, with D maybe TRBD1 (5 bases). V lost 6 bases, J lost 1 base, and 18 bases lay in between. Germline V lookup: CDR1 LNHDA, CDR2 SQIVND (reference sequence). CDR3 length: 16 amino acids. The CDR3: CASSSAFLTGNTEAFF. The CDR3 DNA reads TGTGCCAGTAGCTCCGCCTTCCTCACAGGGAACACTGAAGCTTTCTTT.

V gene TRBV28 combines with J gene TRBJ2-7; D ambiguous. In germline, CDR1 is MDHEN, CDR2 SYDVKM. Trimming stripped 3 bases from V and 3 bases from J, with 3 bases between. The CDR3 contains 11 residues. The CDR3 DNA follows: TGTGCCAGCAGTTTTAACTACGAGCAGTACTTC. Its protein product is CASSFNYEQYF.

The chain uses TRBV2 and TRBJ2-7; 8 bases map to TRBD1. Trimming removed 5 bases from V and 3 bases from J; junction bases left unmatched: 3. This CDR3 contains 13 residues. Germline V gives CDR1 SNHLY, CDR2 FYNNEI. The CDR3 sequence: CASSTRGLYEQYF. The CDR3 bases are TGTGCCAGCAGTACCAGGGGGCTCTACGAGCAGTACTTC.

This chain joins TRBV30 and TRBJ2-2; 7 bases are a match to TRBD1. Germline CDR1 and CDR2: GTSNPN and SVGIG (reference sequence). V was clipped by 4 bases and J by 6 bases; unmatched bases: 5. This CDR3 is built from 13 residues. This CDR3 reads CAWKQGSAGELFF. CDR3 DNA sequence: TGTGCCTGGAAACAGGGGAGCGCCGGGGAGCTGTTTTTT.

This clone was picked up one time. The chain employs TRBV28 and TRBJ1-2; 7 bases line up with TRBD1. The CDR3 is 14 residues long. Trimming took 1 base from V and 3 from J; bases not matched to a gene: 2. Germline CDR1 reads MDHEN; CDR2 reads SYDVKM. The CDR3: CASSLSGQDYGYTF. CDR3 coding DNA: TGTGCCAGCAGTTTATCCGGACAGGACTATGGCTACACCTTC.

The chain combines TRBV29-1 with TRBJ2-7; D uncertain. This CDR3 is 11 amino acids long. V lost 4 bases and J lost 1, with 5 bases in between. The germline V gene encodes CDR1 SQVTM and CDR2 ANQGSEA. The CDR3 DNA sequence: TGCAGCGTTGGTCTTTCCTACGAGCAGTACTTC. This sequence encodes CSVGLSYEQYF.

The rearrangement joins TRBV6-5 to TRBJ1-5, with D possibly TRBD1 on 6 matching bases. CDR3 length equals 15 residues. V lost 5 bases and J lost 5, with 16 bases in between. From germline, CDR1 is MNHEY and CDR2 SVGAGI. This CDR3 reads CASSPQGIGYQPQHF. The CDR3 coding sequence is TGTGCCAGCAGTCCCCAGGGGATCGGATATCAGCCCCAGCATTTT.

This chain uses TRBV7-6 with TRBJ2-1; 11 nucleotides agree with TRBD2. Germline CDR1 reads SGHVS; CDR2 reads FNYEAQ. The ends lost 5 bases at V and 10 bases at J; junction bases unmatched: 22. The CDR3 is made up of 19 amino acids. This CDR3 reads CASSRRLAGTAVGLNEQFF. Written as DNA, the CDR3 is TGTGCCAGCAGCCGGCGACTAGCGGGAACCGCGGTGGGCCTCAACGAGCAGTTCTTC.

This chain links TRBV18 with TRBJ2-7; TRBD2 matches at 9 bases. V shed 1 base and J 2 bases; nucleotides not matched to a gene: 0. CDR1 is KGHSH and CDR2 is LQKENI in the germline V gene. The CDR3 runs 14 residues. CDR3 nucleotides: TGTGCCAGCTCACCACTAGCGGGGGCCTACGAGCAGTACGTC. Its translation is CASSPLAGAYEQYV.

The chain links TRBV7-2 to TRBJ1-1; D might be TRBD1 (6 bases). Trimming removed 5 bases at V and 0 bases at J, with 10 bases between. The CDR3 loop spans 14 amino acids. Germline assignment: CDR1 SGHTA and CDR2 FQGNSA. In DNA form, the CDR3 reads TGTGCCAGCAGCGCAGGGGCCATGAACACTGAAGCTTTCTTT. This translates into CASSAGAMNTEAFF.

The chain has TRBV19 and TRBJ1-1; D unresolved. Germline CDR1 reads LNHDA; CDR2 reads SQIVND (reference sequence). Deletions cut 8 bases from V and 1 base from J, with 17 bases between. The CDR3 is 15 residues long. The chain's CDR3 is CASGLIYSGNTEAFF. The CDR3 DNA sequence: TGTGCCAGTGGATTAATTTACTCGGGGAACACTGAAGCTTTCTTT.

The CDR3 nucleotides read TGTGCCAGCTCACCAGTAGCGGGAGGGCGGGATGAGCAGTTCTTC. It encodes CASSPVAGGRDEQFF. This chain joins TRBV18 and TRBJ2-1, with 11 bases aligning to TRBD2. The germline gives CDR1 KGHSH, CDR2 LQKENI. This CDR3 has 15 residues. Trimming at V came to 2 bases and at J to 8 bases, leaving 5 bases not matched to a gene.

The rearrangement joins TRBV28 to TRBJ1-6, with a possible D match to TRBD1 (5 bases). The CDR3 is 16 amino acids. The V end lost 6 bases, the J end lost 8 bases, and 20 bases lay between the germline ends. Germline values: CDR1 MDHEN, CDR2 SYDVKM. CDR3 DNA: TGTGCCAGCAGCCCGACAGTGTTTTATCTTGATTCACCCCTCCACTTT. The encoded protein is CASSPTVFYLDSPLHF.

The chain carries TRBV3-1 (or the pseudogene TRBV3-2) and TRBJ1-5; no firm D call. The CDR3 consists of 14 residues. Germline V gene data show CDR1 as LGHDT and CDR2 as YNNKEL (reference sequence). V lost 3 bases and J lost 6, with 12 bases in between. The CDR3 loop reads CASSQSARSQPQHF. The CDR3, as DNA: TGTGCCAGCAGCCAGTCGGCGAGGTCTCAGCCCCAGCATTTT.

The CDR3 sequence is CAWKDLQGVTEAFF. CDR3 nucleotides: TGTGCCTGGAAAGATCTGCAGGGTGTAACTGAAGCTTTCTTT. The chain links TRBV30 to TRBJ1-1, with D tentatively TRBD1 (5 bases). Trimming left V 4 bases short and J 5 bases short, with 17 bases between. In germline, CDR1 is GTSNPN, CDR2 SVGIG (reference sequence). The CDR3 runs to 14 residues.

The V call is TRBV7-2, the J call TRBJ2-7; the match to TRBD1 covers 8 bases. This CDR3 spans 15 amino acids. The J segment lost 2 bases and the V segment lost 4 bases, leaving 7 bases of the junction unmatched. Germline CDR1 is SGHTA and CDR2 is FQGNSA. Here the CDR3 reads CASSSRTGMTYEQYF. The CDR3 region has the DNA TGTGCCAGCAGCTCCCGGACAGGGATGACCTACGAGCAGTACTTC.

V gene TRBV5-4 combines with J gene TRBJ1-1; 8 nucleotides match TRBD1. J lost 1 base, V lost 5 bases, and 4 bases had no gene match. This CDR3 has 14 amino acids. Germline V gene sequence: CDR1 SGHNT, CDR2 YYREEE (reference sequence). CDR3 in DNA: TGTGCCAGCAGAGGGCAGGGGGCGAACACTGAAGCTTTCTTT. Translated, it gives CASRGQGANTEAFF.

The CDR3 here is CASSAYSGRAANEQFF. As DNA, the CDR3 is TGTGCCAGCAGCGCATATAGCGGGAGGGCCGCGAATGAGCAGTTCTTC. J is TRBJ2-1 and V is TRBV9, with TRBD2 matching 11 bases. Trimming removed 3 bases from V and 7 bases from J; junction bases left unmatched: 9. Germline assignment: CDR1 SGDLS and CDR2 YYNGEE. The CDR3 runs 16 residues.

This rearrangement joins TRBV5-6 to TRBJ2-1, with D perhaps matching TRBD2 (5 bases). CDR3 length equals 16 residues. The germline V gene encodes CDR1 SGHDT and CDR2 YYEEEE. The V end lost 0 bases, the J end lost 0 bases, and 10 bases lay between the germline ends. This CDR3 is CASSLALGSSYNEQFF. The CDR3 DNA follows: TGTGCCAGCAGCTTGGCCCTAGGGAGCTCCTACAATGAGCAGTTCTTC.

The chain has TRBV7-9 and TRBJ1-1; D is uncertain. The CDR3 totals 12 residues. V shed 7 bases and J shed 4 bases, with 10 bases lying between them. In germline, CDR1 is SEHNR, CDR2 FQNEAQ (reference sequence). CDR3 bases: TGTGCCAGCATTATCTTATCCACTGAAGCTTTCTTT. Protein sequence: CASIILSTEAFF. The full variable domain, with the rest looked up from reference TRBV7-9 and TRBJ1-1, is DTGVSQNPRHKITKRGQNVTFRCDPISEHNRLYWYRQTLGQGPEFLTYFQNEAQLEKSRLLSDRFSAERPKGSFSTLEIQRTEQGDSAMYLCASIILSTEAFFGQGTRLTVV.

The chain has TRBV5-1 and TRBJ1-2; 8 bases fit TRBD1. Per germline, CDR1 SGHRS and CDR2 YFSETQ. The CDR3 has 16 amino acids. J was trimmed by 5 bases and V by 4 bases; bases with no gene match: 13. DNA of the CDR3: TGCGCCAGCAGCCTCCAGACAGGGGTTGTTGCGTATGGCTACACCTTC. Amino acids: CASSLQTGVVAYGYTF.

This clone was observed a handful of times. As DNA, the CDR3 is TGTGCCAGCAGCCCCCGTGTTGTAGCCGGGGAGCTGTTTTTT. Translation: CASSPRVVAGELFF. The chain uses TRBV4-2 and TRBJ2-2; D is unresolved. This CDR3 comprises 14 residues. Germline V gives CDR1 LGHNA, CDR2 YNFKEQ. V was shortened by 4 bases and J by 6 bases, with 12 bases between the two germline ends.

V is TRBV27 and J is TRBJ2-3; the D is unclear. V lost 3 bases and J 4 bases, leaving 8 bases between the germline ends. Germline V gene lookup returns CDR1 MNHEY and CDR2 SMNVEV (reference sequence). This CDR3 contains 13 residues. This CDR3 reads CASSLRVADTQYF. Written as DNA, the CDR3 is TGTGCCAGCAGTTTGCGTGTAGCAGATACGCAGTATTTT.

V is TRBV12-3 or TRBV12-4 and J is TRBJ1-6; D uncertain. The length of the CDR3 is 12 residues. With 3 bases removed from V and 12 bases from J, the gap between germline ends came to 9 bases. The CDR3 coding sequence is TGTGCCAGCAGTTTCAGGTCACAACCCCTCCACTTT. Amino acid sequence: CASSFRSQPLHF.

The V call is TRBV9, the J call TRBJ2-2; unclear D gene. The V gene's germline CDR1 is SGDLS and CDR2 YYNGEE. Trimming cost V 3 bases and J 4 bases, with 7 bases left between them. The CDR3 spans 13 residues. In DNA, the CDR3 is TGTGCCAGCAGCGCCTGGGCCACCGGGGAGCTGTTTTTT. Translating it yields CASSAWATGELFF.

This chain uses TRBV29-1 with TRBJ2-2, with 8 bases aligning to TRBD2. The V segment lost 4 bases and the J segment 4 bases; nucleotides outside the gene matches: 8. Germline CDR1 and CDR2: SQVTM and ANQGSEA. The CDR3 is 15 residues long. In DNA form, the CDR3 reads TGCAGCGTTGTGGGTAGCGGGAAATCCACCGGGGAGCTGTTTTTT. Translating gives CSVVGSGKSTGELFF.

The V gene is TRBV6-2 or TRBV6-3, the J gene TRBJ1-2, with D perhaps TRBD1 (5 bases). Germline V CDR1 and CDR2: MNHEY, SVGEGT. There are 15 residues in the CDR3. Deletions cut 3 bases from V and 5 bases from J, with 16 bases between. CDR3 sequence (DNA): TGTGCCAGCAGTTATAGCCGGACACCGCTTTATGGCTACACCTTC. This translates into CASSYSRTPLYGYTF.

The chain couples TRBV28 to TRBJ1-1, with 9 nucleotides matching TRBD1. CDR3 length: 14 amino acids. With V trimmed by 9 bases and J by 5 bases, 10 bases remained unmatched. Germline V lookup: CDR1 MDHEN, CDR2 SYDVKM. CDR3 region: CASLAGQGGTEAFF. The CDR3 bases are TGTGCCAGTCTGGCGGGACAGGGTGGGACTGAAGCTTTCTTT. The full variable domain, completed using reference TRBV28 and TRBJ1-1, is DVKVTQSSRYLVKRTGEKVFLECVQDMDHENMFWYRQDPGLGLRLIYFSYDVKMKEKGDIPEGYSVSREKKERFSLILESASTNQTSMYLCASLAGQGGTEAFFGQGTRLTVV.